Listed here is a single TCR beta chain. Per the study methods: The authors estimated nucleated cell counts from reference gene primer amplification. Clones were sequenced by immunoSEQ multiplex PCR, and TCRdb holds only the in-frame ones, with some missing. Clone size and the V and J calls come from that table; the DNA yielded D and trimming. The table includes roughly 260,000 clones, 88% detected once. V was pared by 3 bases and J by 6 bases, with 16 bases between. Per the germline V gene, CDR1 is SGHTS and CDR2 is YDEGEE. The CDR3 is made up of 16 amino acids. This record belongs to a study of blood T cell repertoires in COVID-19. Overall study context: The samples span acute and convalescent COVID-19 from the United States, Italy and Spain. The analysed material was cDNA or gDNA that came from T cells, B-cell-depleted T cells, or PBMCs.

The TCR sequence derives from a man aged 55 to 69 who had recovered from COVID-19. The chain has TRBV5-8 and TRBJ1-6; D is possibly TRBD1 (5 bases). What was sequenced was peripheral blood. DNA of the CDR3: TGTGCCAGCAGCTGGGCCTTGGGGCAGGGTAATTCACCCCTCCACTTT. Its protein is CASSWALGQGNSPLHF.